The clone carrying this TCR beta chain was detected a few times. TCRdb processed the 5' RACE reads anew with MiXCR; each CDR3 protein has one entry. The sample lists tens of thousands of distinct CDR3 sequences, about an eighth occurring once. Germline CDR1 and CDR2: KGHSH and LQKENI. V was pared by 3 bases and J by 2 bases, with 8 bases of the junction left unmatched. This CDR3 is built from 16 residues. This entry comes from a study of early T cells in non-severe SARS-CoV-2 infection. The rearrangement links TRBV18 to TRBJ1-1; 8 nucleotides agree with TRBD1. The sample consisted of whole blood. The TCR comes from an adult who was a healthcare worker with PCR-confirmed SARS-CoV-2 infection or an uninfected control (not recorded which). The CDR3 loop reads CASSPGTGRGNTEAFF. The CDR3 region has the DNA TGTGCCAGCTCACCGGGGACAGGACGGGGTAACACTGAAGCTTTCTTT.